The sequence of this T cell receptor (beta chain) was determined in a study of cytomegalovirus exposure and HLA in healthy donors. Primers included in the PCR were 60 Vbeta and 13 Jbeta primers. Method: immunoSEQ multiplex PCR; TCRdb's copy keeps in-frame clones and lacks some. The repertoire consists of 100,000 to 150,000 clones, with more than 75% occurring once and the leading ten covering less than 15%. The V end lost 2 bases, the J end lost 4 bases, and 12 bases lay between the germline ends. The CDR3 covers 14 residues. Germline V gene lookup returns CDR1 MGHDK and CDR2 SYGVNS. The clonotype comes from a woman aged 55-70 years in good health and CMV-seropositive. The chain joins TRBV25-1 to TRBJ2-7; D not certain. Sample: PBMCs. The CDR3 region is CASSEQQTVYEQYF. As DNA, the CDR3 is TGTGCCAGCAGTGAACAACAGACCGTGTACGAGCAGTACTTC.